The 25 T cell receptor beta chains reported below all come from one sample, sequenced in a study of OX40 agonist ivuxolimab in advanced cancers. Clones were sequenced by immunoSEQ multiplex PCR, and TCRdb holds only the in-frame ones, with some missing. Here the sample spans 55,000 to 80,000 clones, over 75% being singletons. The sample in question was CD4+ or CD8+ T cells sorted from blood, obtained in a trial of the OX40 agonist ivuxolimab. The receptors shown here come from an adult with an advanced solid tumor such as melanoma, head and neck, liver or kidney cancer.

The chain employs TRBV18 and TRBJ1-6; 7 bases match TRBD1. Germline V lookup: CDR1 KGHSH, CDR2 LQKENI. CDR3 length equals 14 residues. V was pared by 4 bases and J by 10 bases, with 7 bases of the junction left unmatched. CDR3 nucleotides: TGTGCCAGCTCACTAACAGGGGAGGAATCACCCCTCCACTTT. As protein: CASSLTGEESPLHF.

The CDR3 is CASSPSTGGTDTQYF. DNA of the CDR3: TGTGCCAGCTCACCTTCGACAGGAGGCACAGATACGCAGTATTTT. The chain joins TRBV18 to TRBJ2-3, with D maybe TRBD1 (6 bases). Germline V gives CDR1 KGHSH, CDR2 LQKENI. This CDR3 region has 15 residues. V was shortened by 3 bases and J by 1 base, with 11 bases between the two germline ends.

The chain couples TRBV5-6 to TRBJ2-3; the match to TRBD1 covers 9 bases. With 2 bases clipped from V and 11 bases from J, the junction kept 3 bases outside the gene matches. The CDR3 has 12 residues. Looked up from germline, CDR1 is SGHDT and CDR2 is YYEEEE. Here the CDR3 reads CASSFLGQGQYF. The CDR3 DNA follows: TGTGCCAGCAGCTTTTTGGGACAGGGGCAGTATTTT.

V is TRBV7-6 and J is TRBJ2-1; the match to TRBD2 covers 10 bases. This CDR3 region has 14 residues. Germline V lookup: CDR1 SGHVS, CDR2 FNYEAQ. Germline trimming cut 5 bases from V and 10 bases from J; bases unmatched to any gene: 8. The CDR3 DNA reads as TGTGCCAGCAGCCCCCGGCTAGCGGGAGAAGAGCAGTTCTTC. Translation gives CASSPRLAGEEQFF.

The chain employs TRBV2 and TRBJ1-4; 10 nucleotides line up with TRBD1. The V gene end was trimmed by 5 bases and the J gene end by 7 bases; junction bases not matched to a gene: 7. The CDR3 has 15 residues. CDR1 is SNHLY and CDR2 is FYNNEI in the germline V gene. The CDR3 region is CASSQSGTGAEKLFF. CDR3 DNA: TGTGCCAGCAGTCAATCCGGGACAGGGGCTGAAAAACTGTTTTTT.

The V call is TRBV14, the J call TRBJ1-1; maybe TRBD1 (6 bases). The CDR3 is 12 residues long. Trimming cost V 3 bases and J 5 bases, with 7 bases left between them. Germline V gene lookup returns CDR1 SGHDN and CDR2 FVKESK. The CDR3 spells CASSHGTTEAFF. As DNA, the CDR3 is TGTGCCAGCAGCCACGGGACAACTGAAGCTTTCTTT.

This sequence joins TRBV4-1 and TRBJ2-1, with D hard to call. The CDR3 has 14 amino acids. Trimming stripped 6 bases from V and 4 bases from J, with 13 bases between. CDR1 and CDR2 (germline): MGHRA, YSYEKL. The CDR3: CASSGSPPYNEQFF. The CDR3 nucleotides read TGCGCCAGCAGTGGCTCACCCCCGTACAATGAGCAGTTCTTC.

This clone was seen only a few times. For the CDR3, the DNA is TGTGCCAGCAGCCCTGTGGTTGGCGGGAGTTCCTACAATGAGCAGTTCTTC. This sequence encodes CASSPVVGGSSYNEQFF. This sequence joins TRBV11-3 and TRBJ2-1; TRBD2 matches 7 bases. Looked up from germline, CDR1 is SGHNT and CDR2 is YENEEA. The CDR3 is 17 residues long. V lost 5 bases and J lost 1; bases outside the gene matches: 11.

This clone was counted between two and nine times. This chain joins TRBV5-1 and TRBJ2-4, with a possible D match to TRBD1 (7 bases). Germline lookup yields CDR1 SGHRS and CDR2 YFSETQ. The ends were cut back, 3 bases at V and 7 bases at J, with 11 bases in the middle. The CDR3 sequence is 13 residues long. The CDR3 is CASSSPGGNIQYF. Here the CDR3 DNA reads TGCGCCAGCAGCTCTCCAGGGGGGAACATTCAGTACTTC.

The genes are TRBV5-6 and TRBJ2-7, with D possibly called TRBD1 or TRBD2 (5 bases each). The CDR3 extends over 15 amino acids. Looked up from germline, CDR1 is SGHDT and CDR2 is YYEEEE. V lost 0 bases, J lost 4 bases, and 14 bases lay in between. CDR3 sequence reads: CASSLARQGRYEQYF. DNA of the CDR3: TGTGCCAGCAGCTTGGCTCGGCAGGGACGATACGAGCAGTACTTC.

This CDR3 reads CASGLFASGIEQFF. DNA of the CDR3: TGTGCTAGTGGTTTGTTTGCTAGCGGGATTGAGCAGTTCTTC. The rearrangement joins TRBV12-5 to TRBJ2-1, with 9 positions matching TRBD2. Germline CDR1 reads LGHNT; CDR2 reads FRNRAP. The CDR3 is 14 residues long. V was pared by 2 bases and J by 9 bases, with 5 bases of the junction left unmatched.

The gene calls are TRBV11-2 and TRBJ2-7; 9 bases fit TRBD2. J lost 2 bases, V lost 6 bases, and 5 bases had no gene match. CDR1 is SGHAT, CDR2 FQNNGV, per germline. The CDR3 covers 14 residues. CDR3 bases: TGTGCCAGCAGGGACCTAGCGGGACCCTACGAGCAGTACTTC. It translates to CASRDLAGPYEQYF.

This clone was recorded once. The chain has TRBV21-1 and TRBJ1-5. TRBV21-1 constitutes a pseudogene. This CDR3 spans 13 amino acids. The CDR3 protein is CASSPRKRQPQHF. DNA of the CDR3: TGTGCCAGCAGCCCCCGCAAAAGACAGCCCCAGCATTTT.

The V and J genes are TRBV7-8 and TRBJ2-6; D remains ambiguous. Looked up from germline, CDR1 is SGHVS and CDR2 is FQNEAQ. Between the trimmed V and J ends, which lost 1 base and 4 bases, there was a span of 11 bases. CDR3 length: 16 amino acids. The DNA of the CDR3 is TGTGCCAGCAGCTTAGACCAGGATGGGGGGGCCAACGTCCTGACTTTC. Amino acid sequence: CASSLDQDGGANVLTF.

Comments on this clone: At the DNA level, this CDR3 is encoded by other sequences in the same sample as well. The chain carries TRBV19 and TRBJ2-6; D gene ambiguous. The CDR3 covers 13 residues. V lost 4 bases and J 2 bases, leaving 3 bases between the germline ends. Germline V lookup: CDR1 LNHDA, CDR2 SQIVND (reference sequence). The chain's CDR3 is CASSNPGANVLTF. DNA for the CDR3: TGTGCCAGTAGTAATCCTGGGGCCAACGTCCTGACTTTC.

The chain links TRBV7-7 to TRBJ2-5; tentatively, D is TRBD2 (6 bases). The germline gives CDR1 SSHAT, CDR2 FNYEAQ (reference sequence). V lost 5 bases, J lost 3 bases, and 19 bases lay in between. CDR3 size: 16 residues. CDR3 DNA sequence: TGTGCCAGCAGCCCGGGTCGACTAGTGAAAAAAGAGACCCAGTACTTC. This translates into CASSPGRLVKKETQYF.

The chain combines TRBV19 with TRBJ2-1; 8 bases align to TRBD2. V was pared by 3 bases and J by 9 bases, with 1 base of the junction left unmatched. The CDR3 spans 12 residues. Germline CDR1 and CDR2: LNHDA and SQIVND (reference sequence). CDR3 coding DNA: TGTGCCAGTAGTATTCGGGGGGGTGAGCAGTTCTTC. It specifies CASSIRGGEQFF.

This sequence joins TRBV18 and TRBJ1-5; 7 positions match TRBD1. The CDR3 loop spans 16 amino acids. V was pared by 3 bases and J by 4 bases, with 9 bases of the junction left unmatched. Per germline, CDR1 KGHSH and CDR2 LQKENI. The DNA of the CDR3 is TGTGCCAGCTCACCCTCTGGGACAGCTATGAATCAGCCCCAGCATTTT. This sequence encodes CASSPSGTAMNQPQHF.

This sequence joins TRBV19 and TRBJ1-1; D may be TRBD1 (5 bases). The V gene's germline CDR1 is LNHDA and CDR2 SQIVND (reference sequence). The length of the CDR3 is 15 residues. Trimming stripped 4 bases from V and 4 bases from J, with 16 bases between. Here the CDR3 DNA reads TGTGCCAGTAGTACCAGACCACCCGGGGGCACTGAAGCTTTCTTT. This codes for CASSTRPPGGTEAFF.

V usage is TRBV11-3 and J usage is TRBJ1-1; no reliable D call. This CDR3 is built from 13 residues. Germline lookup yields CDR1 SGHNT and CDR2 YENEEA. V lost 3 bases to trimming and J lost 4 bases, with 9 bases between them. As DNA, the CDR3 is TGTGCCAGCAGCTTGGGTGTGGGCACTGAAGCTTTCTTT. This sequence encodes CASSLGVGTEAFF.

The V gene is TRBV19, the J gene TRBJ1-1, with unresolved D. Trimming left V 5 bases short and J 0 bases short, with 16 bases between. Germline CDR1 is LNHDA and CDR2 is SQIVND (reference sequence). The CDR3 covers 16 residues. CDR3 sequence reads: CASSAPFRVVNTEAFF. CDR3 DNA: TGTGCCAGTAGTGCGCCGTTTCGGGTAGTGAACACTGAAGCTTTCTTT.

This clone was observed a handful of times. This rearrangement joins TRBV7-9 to TRBJ2-1; 8 nucleotides agree with TRBD2. The ends lost 8 bases at V and 0 bases at J; junction bases unmatched: 15. CDR3 length: 18 amino acids. Germline CDR1 reads SEHNR; CDR2 reads FQNEAQ (reference sequence). DNA for the CDR3: TGTGCCAGCCCCCGACCGGGACTAGTTCATCCCTCCTACAATGAGCAGTTCTTC. This translates into CASPRPGLVHPSYNEQFF.

This chain uses TRBV6-1 with TRBJ1-6; unclear D gene. CDR3 size: 15 residues. Germline CDR1 reads MNHNS; CDR2 reads SASEGT. V lost 2 bases and J 4 bases, leaving 9 bases between the germline ends. In DNA, the CDR3 is TGTGCCAGCAGTGAATATAAGGCGTATAATTCACCCCTCCACTTT. It yields the protein CASSEYKAYNSPLHF.

This chain joins TRBV5-1 and TRBJ1-2; tentative D call: TRBD1 (5 bases). Deletions cut 0 bases from V and 10 bases from J, with 19 bases between. The CDR3 loop spans 15 amino acids. The V gene's germline CDR1 is SGHRS and CDR2 YFSETQ. This chain's CDR3 is CASSLAVGENRAYTF. The CDR3 DNA reads TGCGCCAGCAGCTTGGCGGTAGGGGAGAATCGGGCCTACACCTTC.

The genes are TRBV14 and TRBJ2-7; D is perhaps TRBD1 (6 bases). The germline V and J ends were trimmed by 6 bases and 9 bases, with 15 bases remaining between them. CDR3 length equals 12 residues. Germline-derived CDR1 and CDR2 are SGHDN and FVKESK. The chain's CDR3 is CASSLAGVWQYF. CDR3 coding DNA: TGTGCCAGCAGTCTCGCAGGGGTATGGCAGTACTTC. The full variable domain, rest sourced from reference TRBV14 and TRBJ2-7, is EAGVTQFPSHSVIEKGQTVTLRCDPISGHDNLYWYRRVMGKEIKFLLHFVKESKQDESGMPNNRFLAERTGGTYSTLKVQPAELEDSGVYFCASSLAGVWQYFGPGTRLTVT.